Each of the 17 T cell receptor beta chains below was sequenced from the same sample in a study of blood T cell repertoires in COVID-19. Repertoires were generated with immunoSEQ multiplex PCR, while TCRdb's copy carries only in-frame clones and drops some. The data show approximately 110,000 clones, with 69% seen just once and about 6% held by the top ten. The sequencing input was peripheral blood. Source of these receptors: a man older than 75 with acute or convalescent COVID-19.

This clone was recorded many times. V and J are TRBV11-1 and TRBJ2-2; D unclear. V lost 3 bases to trimming and J lost 4 bases, with 6 bases between them. The germline CDR1 and CDR2 sequences are SGHAT and FQDESV (reference sequence). This CDR3 has 13 residues. The CDR3 DNA reads TGTGCCAGCAGCTTTTCCCGCACCGGGGAGCTGTTTTTT. Amino acids: CASSFSRTGELFF.

This chain uses TRBV7-8 with TRBJ1-2; TRBD1 matches at 8 bases. Germline loops: CDR1 SGHVS, CDR2 FQNEAQ. Trimming took 1 base from V and 5 from J; bases not matched to a gene: 9. This CDR3 spans 16 amino acids. The CDR3 DNA reads as TGTGCCAGCAGCTTAGGGGGCAGGGGGCCTGGTTATGGCTACACCTTC. Translating gives CASSLGGRGPGYGYTF. Using reference TRBV7-8 and TRBJ1-2 for the parts outside the CDR3, the full variable domain is GAGVSQSPRYKVAKRGQDVALRCDPISGHVSLFWYQQALGQGPEFLTYFQNEAQLDKSGLPSDRFFAERPEGSVSTLKIQRTQQEDSAVYLCASSLGGRGPGYGYTFGSGTRLTVV.

This clone has a handful of counts. V usage is TRBV24-1 and J usage is TRBJ2-7; D may be TRBD2 (6 bases). This CDR3 contains 16 residues. CDR1 KGHDR and CDR2 SFDVKD come from the germline V gene. Trimming pared 3 bases from V and 6 bases from J, leaving 20 bases between. CDR3 sequence reads: CATSDGTWGRVSEQYF. The CDR3 nucleotides are TGTGCCACCAGTGATGGGACTTGGGGCAGGGTAAGCGAGCAGTACTTC.

The chain has TRBV28 and TRBJ1-2; D ambiguous. Trimming removed 8 bases at V and 4 bases at J, with 11 bases between. The CDR3 is 12 residues long. Germline V gene sequence: CDR1 MDHEN, CDR2 SYDVKM. Here the CDR3 DNA reads TGTGCCAGCGTCAGTCCACCCTATGGCTACACCTTC. This translates into CASVSPPYGYTF.

This clone was observed at least ten times. This chain connects TRBV9 to TRBJ1-2; D not certain. The CDR3 is 13 amino acids. Per the germline V gene, CDR1 is SGDLS and CDR2 is YYNGEE. The ends were cut back, 0 bases at V and 2 bases at J, with 5 bases in the middle. The CDR3 coding sequence is TGTGCCAGCAGCGTAGAACTAAACTATGGCTACACCTTC. Its translation: CASSVELNYGYTF.

This chain joins TRBV7-9 and TRBJ2-6; D unclear. Germline V gene sequence: CDR1 SEHNR, CDR2 FQNEAQ (reference sequence). The CDR3 extends over 15 amino acids. The V end lost 5 bases, the J end lost 0 bases, and 8 bases lay between the germline ends. In DNA form, the CDR3 reads TGTGCCAGCAGCCCCGGAGCCTCTGGGGCCAACGTCCTGACTTTC. Encoded protein: CASSPGASGANVLTF.

The chain joins TRBV10-3 to TRBJ2-3; tentatively, D is TRBD1 (5 bases). CDR3 length: 18 residues. In germline, CDR1 is ENHRY, CDR2 SYGVKD. V was trimmed by 0 bases and J by 4 bases, leaving 20 bases between them. CDR3 nucleotide sequence: TGTGCCATCAGTGAGTCTCAAGGTGGGGCAGGTTGGGCAGATACGCAGTATTTT. Translated, it gives CAISESQGGAGWADTQYF.

This clone was observed a few times. This chain links TRBV27 with TRBJ2-1; a weak D match, TRBD2 (6 bases). The germline V and J ends were trimmed by 2 bases and 3 bases, with 11 bases remaining between them. From germline, CDR1 is MNHEY and CDR2 SMNVEV (reference sequence). The CDR3 has 15 residues. CDR3 region: CASSLMAGSYNEQFF. CDR3 sequence (DNA): TGTGCCAGCAGTTTAATGGCGGGAAGCTACAATGAGCAGTTCTTC.

The sample holds a few counts of this clone. The gene calls are TRBV4-1 and TRBJ2-1, with 8 positions matching TRBD2. The junction had 10 bases not matched to a gene; V was cut back by 0 bases and J by 6 bases. Per the germline V gene, CDR1 is MGHRA and CDR2 is YSYEKL. This CDR3 is built from 17 residues. Here the CDR3 DNA reads TGCGCCAGCAGCCAAGATCGGGTGGCGGGAGGTCCCAATGAGCAGTTCTTC. Its protein product is CASSQDRVAGGPNEQFF.

The rearrangement uses TRBV6-5 and TRBJ2-2; no clear D gene. Between the trimmed V and J ends, which lost 4 bases and 2 bases, there was a span of 8 bases. This CDR3 is built from 14 residues. Germline CDR1 reads MNHEY; CDR2 reads SVGAGI. CDR3 sequence: CASSSYYNTGELFF. CDR3 DNA: TGTGCCAGCAGTTCCTACTATAACACCGGGGAGCTGTTTTTT.

The V gene is TRBV10-3, the J gene TRBJ1-1, with 8 bases matching TRBD1. CDR1 and CDR2 from the germline V gene are ENHRY and SYGVKD. V trimming: 2 bases; J trimming: 10 bases; junction bases outside the gene matches: 3. The CDR3 contains 12 residues. The CDR3, as DNA: TGTGCCATCAGTGAGCCCGGGACAGGAGCTTTCTTT. Its protein product is CAISEPGTGAFF.

The chain links TRBV5-1 to TRBJ2-5, with 8 bases fitting TRBD2. The CDR3 runs to 12 residues. Per the germline V gene, CDR1 is SGHRS and CDR2 is YFSETQ. J gave up 3 bases and V 5 bases, and 0 bases lay outside the gene matches. The CDR3 is CASRGLEETQYF. The CDR3 nucleotides read TGCGCCAGCAGGGGACTAGAAGAGACCCAGTACTTC.

The chain recombines TRBV27 with TRBJ2-5; 9 bases align to TRBD2. There are 16 residues in the CDR3. Germline V CDR1 and CDR2: MNHEY, SMNVEV (reference sequence). Trimming at V came to 5 bases and at J to 5 bases, leaving 12 bases not matched to a gene. In DNA, the CDR3 is TGTGCCAGCAGTGCCGACGGCGGGAGGGCCTTGGAGACCCAGTACTTC. Its protein product is CASSADGGRALETQYF.

This chain uses TRBV7-6 with TRBJ2-2; no firm D call. CDR3 size: 15 residues. V lost 2 bases and J lost 2, with 9 bases in between. Germline CDR1 SGHVS, CDR2 FNYEAQ. The DNA for the CDR3 is TGTGCCAGCAGCTTATACGGAGATAACACCGGGGAGCTGTTTTTT. Translated: CASSLYGDNTGELFF.

V is TRBV28 and J is TRBJ2-4, with 10 positions matching TRBD1. The length of the CDR3 is 18 residues. V shed 6 bases, J shed 1 base, and the junction held 12 bases outside the gene matches. In germline, CDR1 is MDHEN, CDR2 SYDVKM. The DNA for the CDR3 is TGTGCCAGCAGCTCCGGACAGGGGGGAGGTGGGGCCAAAAACATTCAGTACTTC. Residues: CASSSGQGGGGAKNIQYF.

This chain uses TRBV2 with TRBJ1-2, with TRBD1 as a possible D gene (5 bases). The CDR3 has 12 residues. V was pared by 7 bases and J by 8 bases, with 14 bases between. Germline CDR1 and CDR2: SNHLY and FYNNEI. The CDR3 nucleotides read TGTGCCAGCACGCGGACATGGGTCGGCTACACCTTC. Its protein is CASTRTWVGYTF.

This chain connects TRBV12-5 to TRBJ2-7; no firm D call. The CDR3 sequence is 14 residues long. V dropped 3 bases and J dropped 0 bases, with 9 bases sitting between them. Per the germline V gene, CDR1 is LGHNT and CDR2 is FRNRAP. CDR3 nucleotides: TGTGCTAGTGGTTTAGGTTGGAGCTCCTACGAGCAGTACTTC. As protein: CASGLGWSSYEQYF.